The clone carrying this T cell receptor beta chain was counted ten times or more. Its antigen is still unknown. The sample comes from a study of T cells in Graves' hyperthyroidism and ophthalmopathy. The CDR3 sequence is 14 residues long. V lost 5 bases and J lost 4; bases outside the gene matches: 5. Germline-derived CDR1 and CDR2 are SNHLY and FYNNEI. RNA transcripts provided the source from which TCR beta CDR3 regions were amplified. The HTBI primer set drove a first-round RT-PCR of the TCR CDR3. TCRdb reanalysed the multiplex PCR reads using MiXCR and keeps one entry per CDR3 protein. The sample has under 350,000 distinct CDR3 sequences, approximately 13% seen once. General observations from the study: Most clonotypes that expanded in the thyroid above 0.001 also showed up in blood.

The sample taken for sequencing was blood. The V call is TRBV2, the J call TRBJ1-5; TRBD1 matches 7 bases. This TCR was recovered from a woman aged 40 to 50 with Graves' ophthalmopathy. The CDR3 nucleotides read TGTGCCAGCAGTCGCCGGGACAGAAATCAGCCCCAGCATTTT. Translated: CASSRRDRNQPQHF.